This TCR beta chain was recorded in a study of CD8+CD57+ T cells in acquired aplastic anemia. Across the whole study: Isolated CD4+ and CD8+ cells, once sorted, yielded DNA averaging roughly 3 ug. Study-level findings and limits: There were 25 to 30 CD8+ CDR3 sequences that occurred in both patients and controls.

In the case of this clonotype: Its antigen is undetermined.

TCR beta VDJ and CDR3 profiles were obtained from a genomic DNA template. TCRdb fed the reads into MiXCR, producing one record per CDR3 protein. The profile shows over 150,000 distinct CDR3 sequences, roughly 65% of them singletons. Only patients with CD8+CD57+ cell expansion on flow cytometry were chosen for sequencing. Severe acquired aplastic anemia was present in all patients. By the time of blood sampling, patients had still received no therapy. V was clipped by 5 bases and J by 10 bases; unmatched bases: 13. Looked up from germline, CDR1 is ENHRY and CDR2 is SYGVKD. The CDR3 is made up of 14 amino acids.

This rearrangement joins TRBV10-3 to TRBJ2-5; 7 nucleotides match TRBD1. The specimen sequenced was sorted CD4+, CD8+, or CD8+CD57+ T cells (not recorded which) from PBMCs. This clonotype originated in a human donor with aplastic anemia. The CDR3: CAISQTGPKEVQYF. The DNA for the CDR3 is TGTGCCATCAGTCAGACAGGGCCCAAAGAGGTCCAGTACTTC.